A selection of T cell receptor beta chains follows, all from one sample in a study of neurological immune-mediated disorders. TCRdb independently ran MiXCR on the 5' RACE reads; one entry per CDR3 protein. This table has about 74,000 distinct CDR3 sequences, around 5.2% appearing once. The sequenced sample was PBMCs. The receptors were sampled from a man younger than 35 with multiple sclerosis. The CDR3 runs from the conserved cysteine through the conserved F or W. The order of the fields is J gene, CDR3 length, V gene, D gene, clone size, CDR3 protein, CDR3 DNA. D genes are given only for firm matches. Clone size is shown for a subset of rows, as once, few, many or a class of expanded clone.

j_call: TRBJ2-1
cdr3_length: 12
v_call: TRBV20-1
d_call: TRBD2
clone_size: many
cdr3_aa: CSARLADNEQFF
cdr3_nt: TGCAGTGCTAGACTAGCGGACAATGAGCAGTTCTTC

j_call: TRBJ2-7
cdr3_length: 14
v_call: TRBV5-1
d_call: TRBD1
clone_size: many
cdr3_aa: CASSVTGQGEEQYF
cdr3_nt: TGCGCCAGCAGCGTGACGGGACAGGGCGAAGAGCAGTACTTC

j_call: TRBJ1-6
cdr3_length: 13
v_call: TRBV7-2
d_call: .
clone_size: many
cdr3_aa: CASSSQGGSPLNF
cdr3_nt: TGTGCCAGCAGCTCACAGGGAGGTTCACCCCTCAACTTT

j_call: TRBJ2-1
cdr3_length: 13
v_call: TRBV5-1
d_call: TRBD2
clone_size: .
cdr3_aa: CASSSGRGRSGIF
cdr3_nt: TGCGCCAGCAGCTCGGGCCGCGGGAGATCAGGGATCTTC

j_call: TRBJ2-2
cdr3_length: 16
v_call: TRBV20-1
d_call: .
clone_size: many
cdr3_aa: CSARGLGAANTGELFF
cdr3_nt: TGCAGTGCTAGAGGTCTTGGGGCAGCAAACACCGGGGAGCTGTTTTTT

j_call: TRBJ1-1
cdr3_length: 14
v_call: TRBV19
d_call: TRBD1
clone_size: many
cdr3_aa: CASSPAGTDFEAFF
cdr3_nt: TGTGCCAGTAGTCCAGCCGGGACAGACTTTGAAGCTTTCTTT

j_call: TRBJ1-6
cdr3_length: 15
v_call: TRBV9
d_call: TRBD1
clone_size: many
cdr3_aa: CASSVNSGGNSPLNF
cdr3_nt: TGTGCCAGCAGCGTGAATTCAGGGGGCAATTCACCCCTCAACTTT

j_call: TRBJ1-5
cdr3_length: 13
v_call: TRBV10-3
d_call: .
clone_size: many
cdr3_aa: CAIAGEGNQPQHF
cdr3_nt: TGTGCCATAGCAGGGGAAGGCAATCAGCCCCAGCATTTT

j_call: TRBJ2-1
cdr3_length: 15
v_call: TRBV20-1
d_call: TRBD2
clone_size: few
cdr3_aa: CSAIRTSGGDNEQFF
cdr3_nt: TGCAGTGCTATCCGGACTAGCGGGGGGGACAATGAGCAGTTCTTC

j_call: TRBJ2-1
cdr3_length: 15
v_call: TRBV3-1
d_call: .
clone_size: many
cdr3_aa: CASSQVRSLGSEQFF
cdr3_nt: TGTGCCAGCAGCCAAGTGAGATCGTTAGGTAGCGAGCAGTTCTTC

j_call: TRBJ2-7
cdr3_length: 13
v_call: TRBV5-5
d_call: TRBD1
clone_size: few
cdr3_aa: CASSRTGGREQYF
cdr3_nt: TGTGCCAGCAGCCGGACAGGGGGCAGGGAGCAGTACTTC

j_call: TRBJ1-1
cdr3_length: 13
v_call: TRBV6-5
d_call: .
clone_size: many
cdr3_aa: CASSYGVTTEAFF
cdr3_nt: TGTGCCAGCAGTTACGGAGTGACGACTGAAGCTTTCTTT

j_call: TRBJ1-6
cdr3_length: 16
v_call: TRBV5-6
d_call: .
clone_size: many
cdr3_aa: CASSLFGRTYDSPLHF
cdr3_nt: TGTGCCAGCAGCTTGTTCGGCAGGACTTATGATTCACCCCTCCACTTT

j_call: TRBJ2-2
cdr3_length: 13
v_call: TRBV20-1
d_call: .
clone_size: .
cdr3_aa: CSVRLSNTGELFF
cdr3_nt: TGCAGTGTAAGGCTCTCGAACACCGGGGAGCTGTTTTTT

j_call: TRBJ2-7
cdr3_length: 11
v_call: TRBV12-3/TRBV12-4
d_call: TRBD1
clone_size: many
cdr3_aa: CASSLQGAMYF
cdr3_nt: TGTGCCAGCAGTTTACAGGGGGCGATGTACTTC

j_call: TRBJ2-7
cdr3_length: 14
v_call: TRBV7-2
d_call: TRBD1
clone_size: many
cdr3_aa: CASSFSGTGNEQYF
cdr3_nt: TGTGCCAGCAGCTTTTCCGGGACAGGGAACGAGCAGTACTTC

j_call: TRBJ1-3
cdr3_length: 16
v_call: TRBV12-3/TRBV12-4
d_call: TRBD1
clone_size: many
cdr3_aa: CASRRTGANSGNTIYF
cdr3_nt: TGTGCCAGCAGAAGGACAGGGGCCAACTCTGGAAACACCATATATTTT

j_call: TRBJ1-1
cdr3_length: 13
v_call: TRBV29-1
d_call: TRBD1
clone_size: .
cdr3_aa: CSVEGQGPTEAFF
cdr3_nt: TGCAGCGTCGAAGGACAGGGACCCACTGAAGCTTTCTTT

j_call: TRBJ1-2
cdr3_length: 16
v_call: TRBV12-3/TRBV12-4
d_call: .
clone_size: many
cdr3_aa: CASSSLPTEANYGYTF
cdr3_nt: TGTGCCAGCAGTTCCTTACCGACGGAAGCTAACTATGGCTACACCTTC

j_call: TRBJ1-2
cdr3_length: 12
v_call: TRBV20-1
d_call: .
clone_size: many
cdr3_aa: CSARADLYGYTF
cdr3_nt: TGCAGTGCTAGAGCGGATCTCTATGGCTACACCTTC

j_call: TRBJ1-1
cdr3_length: 11
v_call: TRBV12-3/TRBV12-4
d_call: .
clone_size: many
cdr3_aa: CASRKLNEAFF
cdr3_nt: TGTGCCAGCAGAAAACTCAATGAAGCTTTCTTT

j_call: TRBJ1-1
cdr3_length: 13
v_call: TRBV29-1
d_call: .
clone_size: many
cdr3_aa: CSVVGAGNTEAFF
cdr3_nt: TGCAGCGTTGTGGGAGCAGGGAACACTGAAGCTTTCTTT

j_call: TRBJ2-1
cdr3_length: 16
v_call: TRBV5-1
d_call: TRBD2
clone_size: many
cdr3_aa: CASSWRGLEAGNEQFF
cdr3_nt: TGCGCCAGCAGCTGGAGGGGACTAGAAGCGGGTAATGAGCAGTTCTTC

j_call: TRBJ2-2
cdr3_length: 14
v_call: TRBV7-9
d_call: .
clone_size: many
cdr3_aa: CASSFQADTGELFF
cdr3_nt: TGTGCCAGCAGCTTCCAAGCGGACACCGGGGAGCTGTTTTTT

j_call: TRBJ2-4
cdr3_length: 12
v_call: TRBV24-1
d_call: .
clone_size: many
cdr3_aa: CATSDDGNIQYF
cdr3_nt: TGTGCCACCAGTGACGACGGAAACATTCAGTACTTC

j_call: TRBJ2-3
cdr3_length: 13
v_call: TRBV7-2
d_call: .
clone_size: many
cdr3_aa: CASSFVSTDTQYF
cdr3_nt: TGTGCCAGCAGCTTTGTAAGCACAGATACGCAGTATTTT

j_call: TRBJ2-3
cdr3_length: 16
v_call: TRBV5-1
d_call: TRBD2
clone_size: many
cdr3_aa: CASSWGTASGADTQYF
cdr3_nt: TGCGCCAGCAGCTGGGGGACCGCTAGCGGGGCAGATACGCAGTATTTT

j_call: TRBJ1-6
cdr3_length: 15
v_call: TRBV20-1
d_call: TRBD1
clone_size: many
cdr3_aa: CSARVGDRVYSPLHF
cdr3_nt: TGCAGTGCTAGAGTAGGGGACAGGGTATATTCACCCCTCCACTTT

j_call: TRBJ2-3
cdr3_length: 13
v_call: TRBV29-1
d_call: TRBD1
clone_size: many
cdr3_aa: CSGGQGAADTQYF
cdr3_nt: TGCAGCGGGGGACAGGGGGCCGCAGATACGCAGTATTTT

j_call: TRBJ2-1
cdr3_length: 14
v_call: TRBV27
d_call: TRBD2
clone_size: many
cdr3_aa: CASSRLAGGYEQFF
cdr3_nt: TGTGCCAGCAGCCGACTAGCGGGAGGGTATGAGCAGTTCTTC

j_call: TRBJ1-5
cdr3_length: 15
v_call: TRBV5-1
d_call: .
clone_size: many
cdr3_aa: CASSLGVQTNQPQHF
cdr3_nt: TGCGCCAGCAGCTTGGGGGTTCAGACAAATCAGCCCCAGCATTTT

j_call: TRBJ1-2
cdr3_length: 15
v_call: TRBV5-1
d_call: TRBD1
clone_size: many
cdr3_aa: CASSNTPGQGASYTF
cdr3_nt: TGCGCCAGCAGCAATACACCGGGACAGGGGGCTAGCTACACCTTC

j_call: TRBJ2-1
cdr3_length: 13
v_call: TRBV20-1
d_call: .
clone_size: many
cdr3_aa: CSARSPDYNEQFF
cdr3_nt: TGCAGTGCTAGGTCCCCGGACTACAATGAGCAGTTCTTC

j_call: TRBJ1-6
cdr3_length: 14
v_call: TRBV12-3/TRBV12-4
d_call: .
clone_size: many
cdr3_aa: CASSSRHQNSPLHF
cdr3_nt: TGTGCCAGCAGTTCCCGGCACCAGAATTCACCCCTCCACTTT

j_call: TRBJ2-1
cdr3_length: 15
v_call: TRBV5-1
d_call: TRBD1
clone_size: many
cdr3_aa: CASSLAQGSYNEQFF
cdr3_nt: TGCGCCAGCAGCTTAGCACAGGGGTCCTACAATGAGCAGTTCTTC

j_call: TRBJ2-5
cdr3_length: 14
v_call: TRBV6-5
d_call: .
clone_size: many
cdr3_aa: CASSYVEFGETQYF
cdr3_nt: TGTGCCAGCAGTTACGTCGAGTTTGGAGAGACCCAGTACTTC

j_call: TRBJ2-2
cdr3_length: 17
v_call: TRBV12-3/TRBV12-4
d_call: .
clone_size: .
cdr3_aa: CASSSRPRLAGTGELFF
cdr3_nt: TGTGCCAGCAGTTCCAGGCCTCGGCTAGCCGGCACCGGGGAGCTGTTTTTT

j_call: TRBJ1-6
cdr3_length: 13
v_call: TRBV20-1
d_call: .
clone_size: once
cdr3_aa: CSARGQTSSPLHF
cdr3_nt: TGCAGTGCTAGAGGACAGACGTCTTCACCCCTCCACTTT

j_call: TRBJ2-6
cdr3_length: 18
v_call: TRBV20-1
d_call: .
clone_size: many
cdr3_aa: CSARDEQYLSSGANVLTF
cdr3_nt: TGCAGTGCTAGGGACGAACAGTATCTAAGCTCTGGGGCCAACGTCCTGACTTTC

j_call: TRBJ2-1
cdr3_length: 17
v_call: TRBV11-1
d_call: TRBD2
clone_size: many
cdr3_aa: CASSRFRGTSGKNEQFF
cdr3_nt: TGTGCCAGCAGCCGATTCCGTGGGACTAGCGGGAAGAATGAGCAGTTCTTC

j_call: TRBJ2-3
cdr3_length: 14
v_call: TRBV5-1
d_call: TRBD1
clone_size: many
cdr3_aa: CASSLRTGTDTQYF
cdr3_nt: TGCGCCAGCAGCTTAAGGACAGGTACAGATACGCAGTATTTT

j_call: TRBJ1-2
cdr3_length: 13
v_call: TRBV28
d_call: TRBD1
clone_size: once
cdr3_aa: CASGTTGWGGYTF
cdr3_nt: TGTGCCAGCGGAACGACAGGGTGGGGTGGCTACACCTTC

j_call: TRBJ1-1
cdr3_length: 15
v_call: TRBV12-3/TRBV12-4
d_call: TRBD1
clone_size: many
cdr3_aa: CASSPGQGMNTEAFF
cdr3_nt: TGTGCCAGCAGTCCGGGACAGGGCATGAACACTGAAGCTTTCTTT

j_call: TRBJ2-2
cdr3_length: 17
v_call: TRBV15
d_call: TRBD2
clone_size: many
cdr3_aa: CATSRESPAGGPGELFF
cdr3_nt: TGTGCCACCAGCAGAGAATCCCCAGCGGGGGGCCCCGGGGAGCTGTTTTTT

j_call: TRBJ2-3
cdr3_length: 15
v_call: TRBV5-1
d_call: .
clone_size: many
cdr3_aa: CASSPLSPRTDTQYF
cdr3_nt: TGCGCCAGCAGCCCACTTTCGCCCCGCACAGATACGCAGTATTTT

j_call: TRBJ1-1
cdr3_length: 14
v_call: TRBV7-6
d_call: TRBD1
clone_size: many
cdr3_aa: CASSKGQGGTEAFF
cdr3_nt: TGTGCCAGCAGCAAGGGACAGGGGGGCACTGAAGCTTTCTTT

j_call: TRBJ1-5
cdr3_length: 13
v_call: TRBV6-5
d_call: .
clone_size: few
cdr3_aa: CASSYSVQAPQNF
cdr3_nt: TGTGCCAGCAGTTACTCTGTACAGGCGCCCCAGAATTTT

j_call: TRBJ2-2
cdr3_length: 18
v_call: TRBV4-2
d_call: TRBD2
clone_size: many
cdr3_aa: CASSHRTSGGPHTGELFF
cdr3_nt: TGTGCCAGCAGCCATCGGACTAGCGGGGGTCCGCATACCGGGGAGCTGTTTTTT

j_call: TRBJ2-5
cdr3_length: 14
v_call: TRBV3-1
d_call: .
clone_size: many
cdr3_aa: CASSARTVQETQYF
cdr3_nt: TGTGCCAGCAGCGCAAGGACCGTACAAGAGACCCAGTACTTC

j_call: TRBJ2-3
cdr3_length: 11
v_call: TRBV24-1
d_call: .
clone_size: many
cdr3_aa: CATSDGTGKYF
cdr3_nt: TGTGCCACCAGTGATGGTACAGGGAAGTATTTT

j_call: TRBJ2-5
cdr3_length: 15
v_call: TRBV7-7
d_call: TRBD2
clone_size: few
cdr3_aa: CASSSTSGSLETQYF
cdr3_nt: TGTGCTAGCAGCTCGACTAGCGGGAGTTTGGAGACCCAGTACTTC

j_call: TRBJ1-1
cdr3_length: 14
v_call: TRBV5-1
d_call: .
clone_size: many
cdr3_aa: CASSLGAGNTEAFF
cdr3_nt: TGCGCCAGCAGCTTGGGCGCGGGGAACACTGAAGCTTTCTTT

j_call: TRBJ1-2
cdr3_length: 15
v_call: TRBV5-1
d_call: .
clone_size: many
cdr3_aa: CASSLDAGLEYGYTF
cdr3_nt: TGCGCCAGCAGCTTGGATGCAGGGTTGGAATATGGCTACACCTTC